A selection of T cell receptor beta chains follows, all from one sample in a study of blood T cell repertoires in COVID-19. Measured with immunoSEQ multiplex PCR; TCRdb has only the in-frame clones, and not every one. The sample records more than 65,000 clones, 80% to 90% being singletons. The sequencing sample was made of peripheral blood. The source of these receptors is a woman aged 50 to 60 with acute or convalescent COVID-19. Both conserved end residues are part of each CDR3. The order of the fields is V gene, J gene, CDR3 protein.

V: TRBV30; J: TRBJ2-5; CDR3: CAWNLEGAGETQYF
V: TRBV11-3; J: TRBJ2-3; CDR3: CASSPRGGAGDRDTQYF
V: TRBV4-1; J: TRBJ1-1; CDR3: CASSQPGTGDTEAFF
V: TRBV7-6; J: TRBJ1-5; CDR3: CASSLAVGTGGSAQHF
V: TRBV6-2/TRBV6-3; J: TRBJ2-7; CDR3: CASSSGLAGGYSYEQYF
V: TRBV27; J: TRBJ2-7; CDR3: CASSHQGFSYEQYF
V: TRBV5-1; J: TRBJ2-7; CDR3: CASSLAQEQYF
V: TRBV7-3; J: TRBJ1-1; CDR3: CASSAGQMNTEAFF
V: TRBV27; J: TRBJ1-1; CDR3: CASRRGQGTEAFF
V: TRBV3-1/TRBV3-2; J: TRBJ1-1; CDR3: CASSRGQGGTEAFF
V: TRBV6-5; J: TRBJ1-4; CDR3: CARSRGLGEKLFF
V: TRBV28; J: TRBJ2-7; CDR3: CASIKGASGAHEQYF
V: TRBV30; J: TRBJ1-2; CDR3: CAWNKGLGYTF
V: TRBV11-1; J: TRBJ2-5; CDR3: CASSSRLTRSKETQYF
V: TRBV12-3/TRBV12-4; J: TRBJ1-5; CDR3: CACDRGRNQPQHF
V: TRBV9; J: TRBJ1-2; CDR3: CASSPMGTSNRGYTF
V: TRBV28; J: TRBJ2-3; CDR3: CASSLGTRRADTQYF
V: TRBV6-2/TRBV6-3; J: TRBJ2-1; CDR3: CASSQIGPRDEQFF
V: TRBV19; J: TRBJ1-1; CDR3: CASSIYGAGATEAFF
V: TRBV28; J: TRBJ2-5; CDR3: CASSANPGQKLKETQYF
V: TRBV27; J: TRBJ2-7; CDR3: CASSTAGYEQYF
V: TRBV5-1; J: TRBJ2-6; CDR3: CASSLVGRLVGANVLTF
V: TRBV18; J: TRBJ1-1; CDR3: CASSPLGEAFF
V: TRBV5-4; J: TRBJ1-2; CDR3: CASSLDSNYGYTF
V: TRBV4-1; J: TRBJ1-1; CDR3: CASSRTANTEAFF
V: TRBV29-1; J: TRBJ1-1; CDR3: CSVPPLTGSEAFF
V: TRBV3-1/TRBV3-2; J: TRBJ1-2; CDR3: CASSLSGTAYYGYTF
V: TRBV7-7; J: TRBJ2-3; CDR3: CASSLVPGGSTDTQYF
V: TRBV5-1; J: TRBJ1-4; CDR3: CASSLGGVEKLFF
V: TRBV28; J: TRBJ2-7; CDR3: CASRPGQTSYEQYF
V: TRBV11-1; J: TRBJ2-1; CDR3: CASSRGTSGSNEQFF
V: TRBV5-8; J: TRBJ1-5; CDR3: CASSRTVLYQPQHF
V: TRBV10-2; J: TRBJ2-6; CDR3: CATQNSGANVLTF
V: TRBV5-1; J: TRBJ2-3; CDR3: CASSLEQGRTDTQYF
V: TRBV10-2; J: TRBJ2-1; CDR3: CASSERLVVSNEQFF